The rows below give T cell receptor beta chains drawn from one sample of a study of regulatory T cells in long-lasting Graves disease. TCRdb re-called the multiplex PCR reads through MiXCR, storing one row per CDR3 protein. The sample lists approximately 490,000 distinct CDR3 sequences, roughly 16% occurring once. These data also featured in a second study, about T cells in Graves' hyperthyroidism and ophthalmopathy.

Sequencing used peripheral blood mononuclear cells (PBMCs), obtained at new diagnosis, from a patient treated with antithyroid drugs. The source is a man aged 40-55 years with Graves disease. CDR3s include the opening cysteine and the closing phenylalanine or tryptophan.

v_gene	j_gene	CDR3aa
TRBV30	TRBJ2-7	CAWTRLAGPYEQYF
TRBV5-1	TRBJ2-2	CASSLVATGELFF
TRBV27	TRBJ1-2	CASSKTDGYYGYTF
TRBV19	TRBJ2-4	CASSIVLAKNIQYF
TRBV20-1	TRBJ2-4	CSAETGRLAKNIQYF
TRBV5-4	TRBJ1-2	CASSSGQGILDGYTF
TRBV20-1	TRBJ2-7	CSASGTGGIYEQYF
TRBV2	TRBJ2-3	CASSESSGRAATQYF
TRBV7-6	TRBJ2-5	CASSSPEETQYF
TRBV7-9	TRBJ1-2	CASSLVGSGGGYTF
TRBV11-3	TRBJ2-1	CASSFGTSWLVKQFF
TRBV29-1	TRBJ2-1	CSAQPSQGSYNEQFF
TRBV7-6	TRBJ1-1	CASRSRGETEAFF
TRBV2	TRBJ2-7	CASSGGTPYF
TRBV18	TRBJ1-2	CASSVSMTDYGYTF
TRBV30	TRBJ2-7	CAWTSDWAREQYF
TRBV25-1	TRBJ2-7	CASSETTMHPEQYF